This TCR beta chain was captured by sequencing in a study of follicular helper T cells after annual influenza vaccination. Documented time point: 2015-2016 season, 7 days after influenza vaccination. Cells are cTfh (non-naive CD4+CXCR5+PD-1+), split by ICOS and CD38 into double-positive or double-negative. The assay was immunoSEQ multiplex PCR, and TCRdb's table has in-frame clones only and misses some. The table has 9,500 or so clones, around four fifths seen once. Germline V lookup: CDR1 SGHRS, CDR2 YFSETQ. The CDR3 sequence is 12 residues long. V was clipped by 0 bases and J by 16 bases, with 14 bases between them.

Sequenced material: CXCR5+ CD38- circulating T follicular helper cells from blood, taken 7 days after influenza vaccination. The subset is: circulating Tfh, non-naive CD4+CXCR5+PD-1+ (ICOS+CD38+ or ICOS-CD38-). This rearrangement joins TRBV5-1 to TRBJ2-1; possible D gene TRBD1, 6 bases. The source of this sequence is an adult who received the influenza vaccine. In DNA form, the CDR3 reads TGCGCCAGCAGCTTGGCTGGGGACACATCCTTCTTC. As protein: CASSLAGDTSFF. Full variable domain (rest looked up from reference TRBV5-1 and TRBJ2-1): KAGVTQTPRYLIKTRGQQVTLSCSPISGHRSVSWYQQTPGQGLQFLFEYFSETQRNKGNFPGRFSGRQFSNSRSEMNVSTLELGDSALYLCASSLAGDTSFFGPGTRLTVL.